The clone carrying this TCR beta chain was seen only once. No antigen is known for it. This sample is part of a study of shared clonotypes between healthy human individuals. Whole-study findings and limits: Donors were few, which limited the genetic and exposure-history diversity represented.

Trimming removed 3 bases from V and 3 bases from J; junction bases left unmatched: 10. The CDR3 covers 17 residues. CDR1 and CDR2 (germline): SGHAT, FQNNGV. Using immunoSEQ multiplex PCR, the repertoire was profiled, and TCRdb retains in-frame clones only, with some absent. The repertoire holds around 1.9 million clones, with over 85% as singletons. Cells designated naive CD8 were CD45RO-negative and were positively selected for CCR7, with terminally differentiated effector memory CD45RA+ cells excluded. The chain couples TRBV11-2 to TRBJ1-3; 8 bases match TRBD1. The specimen sequenced was naive CD8+ T cells from PBMCs. The sequence came from a man younger than 30 in good health. Some clones in this sample may be carry-over from other donors' samples. CDR3 loop: CASSLVTGTGVGNTIYF. CDR3 DNA: TGTGCCAGCAGCTTGGTTACCGGGACAGGCGTTGGAAACACCATATATTTT.